This record concerns one TCR beta chain sequence. The table came from immunoSEQ multiplex PCR; TCRdb's copy has only in-frame clones and leaves some out. The sample lists more than 50,000 clones, 86% occurring once. The unexposed donors gave CD4+ T cells in about 2010-2019, prior to COVID-19. These data come from a study of CD4 T cells in relation to SARS-CoV-2 and coronaviruses. The TCR sequence derives from a human donor in good health. Sequencing was performed on memory CD4+ T cells from PBMCs.

The CDR3 DNA follows: TGTGCCTGGAGTGTACACCAGGGGCCCGGGCCCCAGCATTTT. Its translation: CAWSVHQGPGPQHF. The rearrangement links TRBV30 to TRBJ1-5; D is perhaps TRBD1 (6 bases). The V end lost 0 bases, the J end lost 9 bases, and 15 bases lay between the germline ends. CDR1 GTSNPN and CDR2 SVGIG come from the germline V gene (reference sequence). The length of the CDR3 is 14 residues.